This TCR beta chain was recorded in a study of T-cell memory formation after mild COVID-19. TCRdb used MiXCR to reprocess the 5' RACE reads, holding one entry per CDR3 protein. The table records 150,000 to 200,000 distinct CDR3 sequences, around a third of them present only once. This clonotype occurred a few times. The TCR comes from an adult woman who had mild COVID-19 (a few samples of this study predate the infection). Cell type and time point are not known. Input material: PBMCs or a T cell subset sorted from them (not recorded which).

The CDR3 region has the DNA TGTGCCAGCAGTGAGAGACAGGCTAAGAACACTGAAGCTTTCTTT. It is translated as CASSERQAKNTEAFF. The V call is TRBV2, the J call TRBJ1-1; perhaps TRBD1 as D (6 bases). The CDR3 is made up of 15 amino acids. The germline V gene has CDR1 SNHLY and CDR2 FYNNEI. V lost 3 bases to trimming and J lost 1 base, with 12 bases between them.